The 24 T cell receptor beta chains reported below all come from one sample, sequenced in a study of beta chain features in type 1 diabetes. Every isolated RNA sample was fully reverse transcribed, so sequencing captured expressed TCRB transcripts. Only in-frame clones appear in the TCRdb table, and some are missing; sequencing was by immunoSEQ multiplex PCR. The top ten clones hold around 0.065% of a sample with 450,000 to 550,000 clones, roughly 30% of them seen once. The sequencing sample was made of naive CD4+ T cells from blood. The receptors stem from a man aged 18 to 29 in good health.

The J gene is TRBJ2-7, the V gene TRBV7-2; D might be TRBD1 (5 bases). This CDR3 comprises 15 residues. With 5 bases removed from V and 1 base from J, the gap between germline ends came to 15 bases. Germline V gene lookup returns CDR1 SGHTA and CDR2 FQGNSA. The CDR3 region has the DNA TGTGCCAGCAGCACACGACCGACAGTATCCTACGAGCAGTACTTC. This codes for CASSTRPTVSYEQYF.

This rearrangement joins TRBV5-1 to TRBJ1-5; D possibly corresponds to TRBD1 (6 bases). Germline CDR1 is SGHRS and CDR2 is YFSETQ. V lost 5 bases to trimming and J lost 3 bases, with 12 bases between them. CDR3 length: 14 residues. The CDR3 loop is CASSLDSFNQPQHF. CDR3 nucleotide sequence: TGCGCCAGCAGTCTGGACAGCTTCAATCAGCCCCAGCATTTT.

CDR3 bases: TGTGCCAGCAGGCCGGGAGGGACCTACAATGAGCAGTTCTTC. Its translation is CASRPGGTYNEQFF. The chain is built from TRBV28 and TRBJ2-1, with TRBD2 matching over 8 bases. The CDR3 runs 14 residues. Trimming removed 6 bases from V and 2 bases from J; junction bases left unmatched: 3. Germline assignment: CDR1 MDHEN and CDR2 SYDVKM.

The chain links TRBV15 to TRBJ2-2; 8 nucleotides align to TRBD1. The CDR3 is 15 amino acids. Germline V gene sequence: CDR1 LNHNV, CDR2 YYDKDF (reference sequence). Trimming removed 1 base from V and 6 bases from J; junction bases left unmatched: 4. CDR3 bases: TGTGCCACCAGCAGAGTCAGGGGGCAAGCCGGGGAGCTGTTTTTT. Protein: CATSRVRGQAGELFF. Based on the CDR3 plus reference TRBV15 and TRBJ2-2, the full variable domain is DAMVIQNPRYQVTQFGKPVTLSCSQTLNHNVMYWYQQKSSQAPKLLFHYYDKDFNNEADTPDNFQSRRPNTSFCFLDIRSPGLGDTAMYLCATSRVRGQAGELFFGEGSRLTVL.

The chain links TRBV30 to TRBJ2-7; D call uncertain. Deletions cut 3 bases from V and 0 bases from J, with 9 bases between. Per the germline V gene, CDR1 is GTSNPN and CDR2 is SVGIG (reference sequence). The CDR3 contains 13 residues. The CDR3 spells CAWRALGSYEQYF. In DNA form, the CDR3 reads TGTGCCTGGAGGGCCTTGGGCTCCTACGAGCAGTACTTC.

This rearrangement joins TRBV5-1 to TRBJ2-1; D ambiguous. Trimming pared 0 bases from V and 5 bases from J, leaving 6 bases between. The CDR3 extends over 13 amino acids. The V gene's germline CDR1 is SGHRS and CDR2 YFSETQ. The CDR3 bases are TGCGCCAGCAGCTTGGGGGTAGACAATGAGCAGTTCTTC. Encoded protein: CASSLGVDNEQFF.

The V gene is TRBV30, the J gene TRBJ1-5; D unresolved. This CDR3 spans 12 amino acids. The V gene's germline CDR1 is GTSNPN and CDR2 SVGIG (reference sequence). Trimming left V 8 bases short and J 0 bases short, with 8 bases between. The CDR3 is CATSNSNQPQHF. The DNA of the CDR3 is TGTGCCACGTCGAATAGCAATCAGCCCCAGCATTTT.

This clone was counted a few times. The CDR3 DNA follows: TGCAGCGTTGAAAGGGGGCGCAGTGAAAAACTGTTTTTT. It specifies CSVERGRSEKLFF. The chain carries TRBV29-1 and TRBJ1-4, with TRBD1 identical over 7 bases. V was pared by 2 bases and J by 7 bases, with 4 bases of the junction left unmatched. Germline values: CDR1 SQVTM, CDR2 ANQGSEA. The CDR3 extends over 13 amino acids.

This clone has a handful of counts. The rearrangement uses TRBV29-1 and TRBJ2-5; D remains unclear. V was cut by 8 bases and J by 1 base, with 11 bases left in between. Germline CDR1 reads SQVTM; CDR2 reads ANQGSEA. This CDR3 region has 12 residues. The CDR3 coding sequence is TGCAGCTGGAGTGCGGCCCAAGAGACCCAGTACTTC. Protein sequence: CSWSAAQETQYF.

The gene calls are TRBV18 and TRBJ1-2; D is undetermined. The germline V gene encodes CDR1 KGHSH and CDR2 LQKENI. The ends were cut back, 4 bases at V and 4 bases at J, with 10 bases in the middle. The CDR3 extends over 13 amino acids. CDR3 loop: CASSQADSYGYTF. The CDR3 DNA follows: TGTGCCAGCTCACAAGCAGACTCCTATGGCTACACCTTC.

The CDR3 is CASSFWTGSYEQYF. CDR3 DNA: TGTGCCAGCAGCTTTTGGACAGGGTCCTACGAGCAGTACTTC. This chain links TRBV7-2 with TRBJ2-7, with TRBD1 matching over 8 bases. After removal of 3 bases from V and 1 base from J, the junction contained 2 bases not matched to a gene. The CDR3 extends over 14 amino acids. From germline, CDR1 is SGHTA and CDR2 FQGNSA. Using reference TRBV7-2 and TRBJ2-7 for the parts outside the CDR3, the full variable domain is GAGVSQSPSNKVTEKGKDVELRCDPISGHTALYWYRQSLGQGLEFLIYFQGNSAPDKSGLPSDRFSAERTGGSVSTLTIQRTQQEDSAVYLCASSFWTGSYEQYFGPGTRLTVT.

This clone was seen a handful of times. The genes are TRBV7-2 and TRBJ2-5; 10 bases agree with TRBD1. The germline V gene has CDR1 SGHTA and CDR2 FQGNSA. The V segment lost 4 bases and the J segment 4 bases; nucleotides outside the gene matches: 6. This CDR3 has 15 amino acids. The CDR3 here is CASSSRTGGGETQYF. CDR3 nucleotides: TGTGCCAGCAGCTCACGGACAGGGGGAGGAGAGACCCAGTACTTC.

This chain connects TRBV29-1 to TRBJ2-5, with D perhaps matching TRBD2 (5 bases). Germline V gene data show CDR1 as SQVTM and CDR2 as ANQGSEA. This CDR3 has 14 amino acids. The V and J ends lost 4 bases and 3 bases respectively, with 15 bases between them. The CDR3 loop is CSVAFGVLEETQYF. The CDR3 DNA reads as TGCAGCGTTGCGTTCGGGGTTTTGGAAGAGACCCAGTACTTC.

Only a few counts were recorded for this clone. The CDR3 loop is CAISEYEETQYF. CDR3 DNA: TGTGCCATCAGTGAGTATGAAGAGACCCAGTACTTC. The chain links TRBV10-3 to TRBJ2-5, with D uncertain. The CDR3 has 12 amino acids. Germline V gene lookup returns CDR1 ENHRY and CDR2 SYGVKD. Between the trimmed V and J ends, which lost 1 base and 3 bases, there was a span of 3 bases.

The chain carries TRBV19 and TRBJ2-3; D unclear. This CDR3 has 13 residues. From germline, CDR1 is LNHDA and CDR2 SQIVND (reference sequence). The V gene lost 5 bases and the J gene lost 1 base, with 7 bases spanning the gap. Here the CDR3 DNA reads TGTGCCAGTAGTCGCCGAGGCACAGATACGCAGTATTTT. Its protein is CASSRRGTDTQYF.

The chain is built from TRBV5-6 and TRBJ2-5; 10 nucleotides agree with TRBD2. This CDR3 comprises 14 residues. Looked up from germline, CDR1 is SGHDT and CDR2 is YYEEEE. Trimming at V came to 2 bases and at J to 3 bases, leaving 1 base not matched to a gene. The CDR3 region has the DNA TGTGCCAGCAGCTTCGGACTAGCGGAAGAGACCCAGTACTTC. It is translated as CASSFGLAEETQYF.

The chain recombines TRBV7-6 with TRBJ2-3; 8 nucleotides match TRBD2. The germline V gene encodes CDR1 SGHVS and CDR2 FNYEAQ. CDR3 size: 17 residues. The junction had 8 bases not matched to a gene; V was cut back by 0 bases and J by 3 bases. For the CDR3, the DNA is TGTGCCAGCAGCTTAGCCCCTAGCGGGTGGGAGACAGATACGCAGTATTTT. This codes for CASSLAPSGWETDTQYF.

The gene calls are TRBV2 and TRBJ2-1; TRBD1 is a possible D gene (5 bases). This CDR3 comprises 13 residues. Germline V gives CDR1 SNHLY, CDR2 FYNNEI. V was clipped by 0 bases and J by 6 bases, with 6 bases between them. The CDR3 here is CASSEADTNEQFF. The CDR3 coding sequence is TGTGCCAGCAGTGAAGCGGACACCAATGAGCAGTTCTTC.

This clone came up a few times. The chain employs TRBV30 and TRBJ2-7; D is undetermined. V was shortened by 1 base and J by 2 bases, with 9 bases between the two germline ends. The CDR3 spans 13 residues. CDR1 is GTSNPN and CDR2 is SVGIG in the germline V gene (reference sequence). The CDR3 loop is CAWSAAATYEQYF. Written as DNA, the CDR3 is TGTGCCTGGAGTGCGGCGGCCACCTACGAGCAGTACTTC.

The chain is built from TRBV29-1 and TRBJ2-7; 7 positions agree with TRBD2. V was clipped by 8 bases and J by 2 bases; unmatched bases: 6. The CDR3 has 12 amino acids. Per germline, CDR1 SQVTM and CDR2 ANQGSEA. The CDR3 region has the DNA TGCAGCACTACTAGCGCGACCTACGAGCAGTACTTC. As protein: CSTTSATYEQYF.

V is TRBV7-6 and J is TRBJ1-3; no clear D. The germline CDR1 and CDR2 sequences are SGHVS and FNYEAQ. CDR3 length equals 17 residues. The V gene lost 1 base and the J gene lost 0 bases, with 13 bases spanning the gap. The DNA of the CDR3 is TGTGCCAGCAGCTTAGGTCCAGGTGCCTACTCTGGAAACACCATATATTTT. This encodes CASSLGPGAYSGNTIYF.

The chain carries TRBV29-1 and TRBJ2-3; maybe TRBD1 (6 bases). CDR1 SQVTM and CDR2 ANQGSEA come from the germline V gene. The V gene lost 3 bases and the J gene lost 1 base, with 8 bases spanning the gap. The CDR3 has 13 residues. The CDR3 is CSVESGGTDTQYF. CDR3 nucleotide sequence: TGCAGCGTTGAGTCAGGGGGCACAGATACGCAGTATTTT.

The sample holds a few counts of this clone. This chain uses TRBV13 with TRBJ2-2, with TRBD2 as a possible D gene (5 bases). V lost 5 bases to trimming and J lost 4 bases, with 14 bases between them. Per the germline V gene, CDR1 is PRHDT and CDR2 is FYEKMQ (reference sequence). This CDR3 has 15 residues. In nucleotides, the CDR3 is TGTGCCAGCAGCCCAAGAGGGCCAAGCACCGGGGAGCTGTTTTTT. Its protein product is CASSPRGPSTGELFF.

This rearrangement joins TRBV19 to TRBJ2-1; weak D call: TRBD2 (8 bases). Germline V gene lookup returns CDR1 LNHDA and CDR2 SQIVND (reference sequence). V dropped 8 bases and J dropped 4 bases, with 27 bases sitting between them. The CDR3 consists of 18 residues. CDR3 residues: CASCPGQTGTRPYNEQFF. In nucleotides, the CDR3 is TGTGCCAGTTGTCCGGGACAGACCGGGACTAGACCTTACAATGAGCAGTTCTTC.